This section outlines one T cell receptor beta chain sequence together with its context. This sample is drawn from a study of blood T cell repertoires in COVID-19. Study overall: Material from acute and convalescent COVID-19 was sourced from the United States, Italy and Spain. Nucleic acid was either cDNA or gDNA, and it came from T cells, B-cell-depleted T cells, or PBMCs.

Original handling: By means of reference gene primer amplification, nucleated cell counts were estimated. Sequenced by immunoSEQ multiplex PCR; TCRdb stores in-frame clones only, minus some. That table gives V, J and clone size, and the DNA gave D and trimming. Of about 60,000 clones listed, 75% to 90% were seen once; the top ten hold roughly 1.4%. The CDR3 length is 16 residues. V gave up 7 bases and J gave up 4 bases; unmatched junction bases: 12. Germline-derived CDR1 and CDR2 are MNHNY and SVGAGI (reference sequence). Material for sequencing was peripheral blood. This TCR came from a man in his sixties with acute or convalescent COVID-19. The chain couples TRBV6-6 to TRBJ1-2; 10 nucleotides line up with TRBD1. CDR3 sequence reads: CASTPGGTGASYGYTF. For the CDR3, the DNA is TGTGCCAGCACCCCGGGTGGGACAGGGGCCTCCTATGGCTACACCTTC.